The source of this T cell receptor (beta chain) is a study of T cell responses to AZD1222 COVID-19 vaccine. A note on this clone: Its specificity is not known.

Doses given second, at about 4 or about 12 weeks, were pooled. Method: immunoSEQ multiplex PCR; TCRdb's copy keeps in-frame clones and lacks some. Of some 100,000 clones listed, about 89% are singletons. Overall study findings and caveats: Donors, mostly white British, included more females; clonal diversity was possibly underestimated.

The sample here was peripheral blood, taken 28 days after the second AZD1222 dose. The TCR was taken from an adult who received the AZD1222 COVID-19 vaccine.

In DNA form, the CDR3 reads TGTGCCAGCAGCTTAGGGCAGACAAACACTGAAGCTTTCTTT. Its translation: CASSLGQTNTEAFF. The rearrangement links TRBV7-9 to TRBJ1-1; the D is unclear. The germline V gene has CDR1 SEHNR and CDR2 FQNEAQ (reference sequence). The CDR3 loop spans 14 amino acids. V was cut by 1 base and J by 2 bases, with 8 bases left in between. Full variable domain (remainder filled in from reference TRBV7-9 and TRBJ1-1): DTGVSQNPRHKITKRGQNVTFRCDPISEHNRLYWYRQTLGQGPEFLTYFQNEAQLEKSRLLSDRFSAERPKGSFSTLEIQRTEQGDSAMYLCASSLGQTNTEAFFGQGTRLTVV.